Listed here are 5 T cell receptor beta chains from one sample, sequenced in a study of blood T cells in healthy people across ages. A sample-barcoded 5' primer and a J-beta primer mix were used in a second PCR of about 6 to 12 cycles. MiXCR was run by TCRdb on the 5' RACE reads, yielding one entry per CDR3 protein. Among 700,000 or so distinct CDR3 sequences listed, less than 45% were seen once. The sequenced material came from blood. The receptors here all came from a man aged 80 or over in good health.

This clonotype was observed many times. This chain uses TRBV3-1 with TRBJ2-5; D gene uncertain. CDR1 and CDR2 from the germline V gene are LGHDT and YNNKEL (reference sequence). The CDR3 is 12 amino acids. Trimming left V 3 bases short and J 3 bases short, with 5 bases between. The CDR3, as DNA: TGTGCCAGCAGCCAGAGCGAAGAGACCCAGTACTTC. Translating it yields CASSQSEETQYF.

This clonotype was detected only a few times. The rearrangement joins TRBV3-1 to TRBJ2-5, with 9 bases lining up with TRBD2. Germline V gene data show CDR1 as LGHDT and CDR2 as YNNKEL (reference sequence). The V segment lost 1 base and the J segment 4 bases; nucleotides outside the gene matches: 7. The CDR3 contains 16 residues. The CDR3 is CASSQGSGGSPETQYF. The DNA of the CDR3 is TGTGCCAGCAGCCAAGGTAGCGGGGGTTCTCCAGAGACCCAGTACTTC.

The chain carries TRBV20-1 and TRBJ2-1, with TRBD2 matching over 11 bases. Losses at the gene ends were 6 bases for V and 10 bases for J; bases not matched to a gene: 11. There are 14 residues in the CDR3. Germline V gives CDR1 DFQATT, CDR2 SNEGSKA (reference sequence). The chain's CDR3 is CSAKTSGRLREQFF. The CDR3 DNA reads TGCAGTGCGAAAACTAGCGGGAGACTCAGGGAGCAGTTCTTC.

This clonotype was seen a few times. The CDR3 is CAASKEGYEQYF. The DNA for the CDR3 is TGTGCCGCCAGCAAGGAGGGGTACGAGCAGTACTTC. The chain uses TRBV6-5 and TRBJ2-4, with D maybe TRBD2 (6 bases). The end of the DNA fits TRBJ2-7 better, so the J call may be wrong. Germline CDR1 is MNHEY and CDR2 is SVGAGI. The CDR3 spans 12 residues.

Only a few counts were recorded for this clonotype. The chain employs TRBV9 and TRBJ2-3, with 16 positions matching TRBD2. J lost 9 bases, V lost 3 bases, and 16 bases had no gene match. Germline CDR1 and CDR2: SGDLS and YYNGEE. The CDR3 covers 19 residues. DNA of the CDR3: TGTGCCAGCAGCGGCCCGGGACTAGCGGGAGGGCCGATCAAGAACACGCAGTATTTT. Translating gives CASSGPGLAGGPIKNTQYF.